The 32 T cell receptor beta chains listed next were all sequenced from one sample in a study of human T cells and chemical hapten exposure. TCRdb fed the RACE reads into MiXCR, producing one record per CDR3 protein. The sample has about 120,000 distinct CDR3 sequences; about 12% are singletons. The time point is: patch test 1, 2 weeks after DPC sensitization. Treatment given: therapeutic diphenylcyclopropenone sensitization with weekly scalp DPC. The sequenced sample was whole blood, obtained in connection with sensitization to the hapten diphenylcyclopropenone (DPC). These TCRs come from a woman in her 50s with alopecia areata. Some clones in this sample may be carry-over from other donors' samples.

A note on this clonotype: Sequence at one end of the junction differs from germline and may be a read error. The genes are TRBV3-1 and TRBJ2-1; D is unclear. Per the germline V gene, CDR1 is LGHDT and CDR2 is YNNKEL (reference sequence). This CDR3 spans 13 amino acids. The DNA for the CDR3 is TGTGCCAGCAGCCACCACAAATCGACTGATTCGGTCTTC. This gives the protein CASSHHKSTDSVF.

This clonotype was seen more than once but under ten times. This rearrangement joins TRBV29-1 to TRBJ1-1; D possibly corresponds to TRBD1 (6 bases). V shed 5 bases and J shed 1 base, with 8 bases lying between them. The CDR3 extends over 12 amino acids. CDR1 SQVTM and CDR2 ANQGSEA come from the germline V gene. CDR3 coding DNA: TGCAGCGTTCTACAGGGGAACACTGAAGCTTTCTTT. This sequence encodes CSVLQGNTEAFF.

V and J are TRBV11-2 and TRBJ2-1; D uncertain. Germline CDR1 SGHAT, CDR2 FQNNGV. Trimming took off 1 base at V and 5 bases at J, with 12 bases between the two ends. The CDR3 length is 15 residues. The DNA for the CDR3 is TGTGCCAGCAGCTTAGTGAGTGGCATAAACAATGAGCAGTTCTTC. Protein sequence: CASSLVSGINNEQFF.

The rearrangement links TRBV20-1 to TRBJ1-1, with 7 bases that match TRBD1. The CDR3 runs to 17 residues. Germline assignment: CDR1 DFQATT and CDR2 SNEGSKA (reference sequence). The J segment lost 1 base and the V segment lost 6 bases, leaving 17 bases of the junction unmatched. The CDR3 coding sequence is TGCAGTGCGTACCCTCTACAGGGGTTGAGATCGAACACTGAAGCTTTCTTT. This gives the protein CSAYPLQGLRSNTEAFF.

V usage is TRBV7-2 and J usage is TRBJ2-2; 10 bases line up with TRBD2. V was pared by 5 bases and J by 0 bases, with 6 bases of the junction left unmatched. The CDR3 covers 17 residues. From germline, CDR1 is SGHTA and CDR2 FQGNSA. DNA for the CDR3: TGTGCCAGCAGCAGGCGACTAGCGGGCCCGAACACCGGGGAGCTGTTTTTT. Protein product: CASSRRLAGPNTGELFF.

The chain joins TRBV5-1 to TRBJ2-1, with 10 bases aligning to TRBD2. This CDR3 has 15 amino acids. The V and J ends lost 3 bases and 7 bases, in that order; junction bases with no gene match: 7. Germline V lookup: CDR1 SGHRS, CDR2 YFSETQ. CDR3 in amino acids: CASSSRTSGVNEQFF. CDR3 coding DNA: TGCGCCAGCAGCTCAAGGACTAGCGGAGTAAATGAGCAGTTCTTC.

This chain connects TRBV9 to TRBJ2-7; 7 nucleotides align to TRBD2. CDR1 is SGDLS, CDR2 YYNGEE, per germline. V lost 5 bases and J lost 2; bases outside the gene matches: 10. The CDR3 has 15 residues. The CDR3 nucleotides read TGTGCCAGCAGTGAAAGCGGGACGGCTGCCTACGAGCAGTACTTC. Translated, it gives CASSESGTAAYEQYF.

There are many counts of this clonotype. The CDR3 region is CSARDLDTQYF. The CDR3 DNA reads TGCAGTGCTAGAGATTTGGATACGCAGTATTTT. The gene calls are TRBV20-1 and TRBJ2-3; D is uncertain. This CDR3 has 11 residues. Trimming stripped 0 bases from V and 6 bases from J, with 4 bases between. Germline-derived CDR1 and CDR2 are DFQATT and SNEGSKA (reference sequence).

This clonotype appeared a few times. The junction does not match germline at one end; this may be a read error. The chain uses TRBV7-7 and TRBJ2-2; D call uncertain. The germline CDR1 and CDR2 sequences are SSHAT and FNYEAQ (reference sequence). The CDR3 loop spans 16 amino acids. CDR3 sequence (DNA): TGTGCTAGCAGCCCGGACCTACCGAAGAACACCGGGGAGCTGTTTTTT. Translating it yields CASSPDLPKNTGELFF.

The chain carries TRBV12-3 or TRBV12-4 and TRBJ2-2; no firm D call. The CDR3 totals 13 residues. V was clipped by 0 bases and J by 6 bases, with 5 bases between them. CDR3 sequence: CASSLAGSGELFF. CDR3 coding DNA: TGTGCCAGCAGTTTAGCGGGGTCCGGGGAGCTGTTTTTT.

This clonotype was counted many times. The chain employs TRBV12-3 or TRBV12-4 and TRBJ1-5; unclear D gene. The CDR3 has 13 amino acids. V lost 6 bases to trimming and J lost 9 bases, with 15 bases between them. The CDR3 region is CASRDGLLVPQHF. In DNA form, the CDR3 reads TGTGCCAGCAGGGACGGTTTATTAGTGCCCCAGCATTTT.

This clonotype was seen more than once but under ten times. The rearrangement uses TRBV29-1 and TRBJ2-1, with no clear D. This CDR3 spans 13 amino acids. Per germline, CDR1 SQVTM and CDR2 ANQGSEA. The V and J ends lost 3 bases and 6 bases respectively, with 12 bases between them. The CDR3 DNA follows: TGCAGCGTTGAGGGCCAGGCCACCAATGAGCAGTTCTTC. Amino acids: CSVEGQATNEQFF.

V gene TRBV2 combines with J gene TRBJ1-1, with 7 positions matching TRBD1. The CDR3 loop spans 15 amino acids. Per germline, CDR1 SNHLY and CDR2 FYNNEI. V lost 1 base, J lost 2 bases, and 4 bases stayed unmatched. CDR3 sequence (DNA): TGTGCCAGCAGTGAAGTGACAGGGACCAACACTGAAGCTTTCTTT. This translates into CASSEVTGTNTEAFF.

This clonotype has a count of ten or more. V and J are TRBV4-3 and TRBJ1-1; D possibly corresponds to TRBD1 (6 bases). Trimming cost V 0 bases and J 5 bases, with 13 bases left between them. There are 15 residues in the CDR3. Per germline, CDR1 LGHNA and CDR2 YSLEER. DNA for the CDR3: TGCGCCAGCAGCCAAGATAGGGGGAGGGTAACTGAAGCTTTCTTT. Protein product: CASSQDRGRVTEAFF.

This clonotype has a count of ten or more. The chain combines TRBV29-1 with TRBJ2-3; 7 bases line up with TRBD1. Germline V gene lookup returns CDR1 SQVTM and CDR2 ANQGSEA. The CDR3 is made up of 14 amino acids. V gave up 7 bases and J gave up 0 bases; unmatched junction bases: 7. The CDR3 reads CSAARGRSTDTQYF. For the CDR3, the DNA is TGCAGCGCTGCAAGGGGGCGAAGCACAGATACGCAGTATTTT.

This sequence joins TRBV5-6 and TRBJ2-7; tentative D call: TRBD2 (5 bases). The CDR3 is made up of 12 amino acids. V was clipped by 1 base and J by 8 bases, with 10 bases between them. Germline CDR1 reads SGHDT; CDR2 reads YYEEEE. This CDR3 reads CASSLYSGKQYF. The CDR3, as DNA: TGTGCCAGCAGCTTGTATTCGGGGAAGCAGTACTTC.

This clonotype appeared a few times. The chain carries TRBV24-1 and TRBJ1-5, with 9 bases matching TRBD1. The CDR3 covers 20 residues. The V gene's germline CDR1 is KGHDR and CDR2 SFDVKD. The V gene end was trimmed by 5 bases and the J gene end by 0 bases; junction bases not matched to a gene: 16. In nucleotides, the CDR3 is TGTGCCACCAGTGGCGAGGGACAGGGTGGAAAGGAGAGTAGCAATCAGCCCCAGCATTTT. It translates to CATSGEGQGGKESSNQPQHF.

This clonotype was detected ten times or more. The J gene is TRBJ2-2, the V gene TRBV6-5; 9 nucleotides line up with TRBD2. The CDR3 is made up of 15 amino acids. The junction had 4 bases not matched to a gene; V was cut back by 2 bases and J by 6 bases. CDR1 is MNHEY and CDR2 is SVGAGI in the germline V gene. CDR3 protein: CASSYAPSGAGELFF. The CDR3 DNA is TGTGCCAGCAGTTACGCCCCTAGCGGGGCCGGGGAGCTGTTTTTT.

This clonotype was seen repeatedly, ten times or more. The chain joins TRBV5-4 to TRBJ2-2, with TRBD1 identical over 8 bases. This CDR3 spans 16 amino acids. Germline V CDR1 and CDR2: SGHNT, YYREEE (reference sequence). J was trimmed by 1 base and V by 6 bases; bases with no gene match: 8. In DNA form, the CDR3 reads TGTGCCAGCACCCCCACCGGGACAGGGAACACCGGGGAGCTGTTTTTT. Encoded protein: CASTPTGTGNTGELFF.

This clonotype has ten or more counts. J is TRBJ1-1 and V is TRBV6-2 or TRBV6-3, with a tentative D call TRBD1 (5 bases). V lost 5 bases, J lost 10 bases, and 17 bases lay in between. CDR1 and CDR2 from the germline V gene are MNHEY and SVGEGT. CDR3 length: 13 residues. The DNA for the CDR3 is TGTGCCAGCAGTGGGGGACTCCCTGGTGGAGCTTTCTTT. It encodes CASSGGLPGGAFF.

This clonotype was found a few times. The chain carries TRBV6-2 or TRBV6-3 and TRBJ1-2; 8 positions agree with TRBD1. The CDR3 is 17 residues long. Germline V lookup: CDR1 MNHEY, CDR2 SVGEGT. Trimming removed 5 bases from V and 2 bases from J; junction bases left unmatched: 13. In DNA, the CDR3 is TGTGCCAGCAGTCGACAGGGGAGGGCCCCACGGAACTATGGCTACACCTTC. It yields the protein CASSRQGRAPRNYGYTF.

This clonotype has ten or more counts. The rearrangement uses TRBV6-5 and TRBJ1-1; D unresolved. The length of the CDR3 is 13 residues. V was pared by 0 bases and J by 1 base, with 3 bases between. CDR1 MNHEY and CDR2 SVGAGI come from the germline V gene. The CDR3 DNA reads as TGTGCCAGCAGTTACTCCCAGAACACTGAAGCTTTCTTT. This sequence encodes CASSYSQNTEAFF.

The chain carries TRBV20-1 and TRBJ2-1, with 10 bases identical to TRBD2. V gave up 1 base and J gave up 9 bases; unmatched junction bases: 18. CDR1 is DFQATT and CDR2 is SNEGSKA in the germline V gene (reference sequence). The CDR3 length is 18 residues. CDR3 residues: CSARAPHVSSGRAGEQFF. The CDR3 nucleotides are TGCAGTGCTAGAGCCCCGCACGTGTCTAGCGGGAGAGCGGGTGAGCAGTTCTTC.

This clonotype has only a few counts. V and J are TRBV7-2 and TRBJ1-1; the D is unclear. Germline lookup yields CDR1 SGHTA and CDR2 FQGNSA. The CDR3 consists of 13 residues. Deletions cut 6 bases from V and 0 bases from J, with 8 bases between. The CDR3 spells CASSQRLNTEAFF. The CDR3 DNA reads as TGTGCCAGCAGTCAACGACTGAACACTGAAGCTTTCTTT.

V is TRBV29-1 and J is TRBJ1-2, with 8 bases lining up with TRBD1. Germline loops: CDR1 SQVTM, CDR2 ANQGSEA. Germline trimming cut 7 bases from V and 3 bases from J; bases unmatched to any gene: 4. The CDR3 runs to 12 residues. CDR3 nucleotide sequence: TGCAGCGCCGGACAGGGTGACTATGGCTACACCTTC. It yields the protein CSAGQGDYGYTF.

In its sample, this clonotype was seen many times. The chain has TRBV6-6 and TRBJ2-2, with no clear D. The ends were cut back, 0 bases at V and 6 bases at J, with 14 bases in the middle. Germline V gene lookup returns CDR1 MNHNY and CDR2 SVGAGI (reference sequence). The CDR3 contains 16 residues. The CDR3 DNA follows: TGTGCCAGCAGTTACTCGAAGCCAGGACGAGCCGGGGAGCTGTTTTTT. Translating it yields CASSYSKPGRAGELFF.

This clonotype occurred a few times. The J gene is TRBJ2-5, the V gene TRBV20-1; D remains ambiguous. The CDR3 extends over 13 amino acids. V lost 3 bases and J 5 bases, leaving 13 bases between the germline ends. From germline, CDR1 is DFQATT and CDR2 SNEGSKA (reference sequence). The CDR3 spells CSASKDVHETQYF. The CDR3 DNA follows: TGCAGTGCTAGTAAGGATGTCCACGAGACCCAGTACTTC.

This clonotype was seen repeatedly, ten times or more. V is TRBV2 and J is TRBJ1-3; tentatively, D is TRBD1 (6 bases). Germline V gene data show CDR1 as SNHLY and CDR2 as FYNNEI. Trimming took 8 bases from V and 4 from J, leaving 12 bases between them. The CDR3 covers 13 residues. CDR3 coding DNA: TGTGCCAGCTCGGGGGGCGTAGGAAACACCATATATTTT. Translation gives CASSGGVGNTIYF.

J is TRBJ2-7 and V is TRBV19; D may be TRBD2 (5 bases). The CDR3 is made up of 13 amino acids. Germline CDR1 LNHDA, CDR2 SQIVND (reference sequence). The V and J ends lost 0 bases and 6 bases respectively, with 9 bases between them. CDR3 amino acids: CASSIEAGGEQYF. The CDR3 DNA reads TGTGCCAGTAGTATAGAGGCGGGCGGCGAGCAGTACTTC. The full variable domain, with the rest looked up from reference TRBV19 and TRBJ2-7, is DGGITQSPKYLFRKEGQNVTLSCEQNLNHDAMYWYRQDPGQGLRLIYYSQIVNDFQKGDIAEGYSVSREKKESFPLTVTSAQKNPTAFYLCASSIEAGGEQYFGPGTRLTVT.

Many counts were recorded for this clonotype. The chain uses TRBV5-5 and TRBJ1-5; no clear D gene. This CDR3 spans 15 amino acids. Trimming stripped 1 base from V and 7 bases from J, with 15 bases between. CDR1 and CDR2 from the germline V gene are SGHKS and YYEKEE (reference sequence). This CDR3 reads CASSLWSGGGQPQHF. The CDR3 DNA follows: TGTGCCAGCAGCTTGTGGTCGGGAGGAGGGCAGCCCCAGCATTTT.

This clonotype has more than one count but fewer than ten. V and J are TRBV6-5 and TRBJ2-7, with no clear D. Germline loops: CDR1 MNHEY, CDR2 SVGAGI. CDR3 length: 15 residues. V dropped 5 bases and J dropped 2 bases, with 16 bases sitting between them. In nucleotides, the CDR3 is TGTGCCAGCAGTGCAACGGATCCAGGTGCCTACGAGCAGTACTTC. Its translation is CASSATDPGAYEQYF.

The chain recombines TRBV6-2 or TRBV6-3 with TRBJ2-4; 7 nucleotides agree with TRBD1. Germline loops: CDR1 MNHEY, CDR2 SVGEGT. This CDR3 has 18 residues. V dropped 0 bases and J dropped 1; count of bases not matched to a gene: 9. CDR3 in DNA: TGTGCCAGCAGTTACTCTCGGATTACAGGGGAGGCCAAAAACATTCAGTACTTC. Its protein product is CASSYSRITGEAKNIQYF.